The next 29 T cell receptor beta chains were all read from a single sample in a study of identifying expanded T cells in peripheral blood. TCRdb keeps only in-frame clones here, not all; method: immunoSEQ multiplex PCR. The repertoire holds 120,000 or so clones, around four fifths seen once, with more than 2.5% in the top ten. Material: blood. Receptor source: a person aged 18 to 75 in good health.

This clone was observed a single time. V is TRBV4-1 and J is TRBJ1-2; 8 bases agree with TRBD1. The V gene's germline CDR1 is MGHRA and CDR2 YSYEKL. This CDR3 spans 18 amino acids. With 7 bases clipped from V and 4 bases from J, the junction kept 20 bases outside the gene matches. CDR3 sequence: CASTKNPRGQEVSYGYTF. The CDR3 DNA is TGCGCCAGCACCAAAAACCCCAGGGGGCAGGAGGTTAGCTATGGCTACACCTTC.

CDR3 sequence: CASSLVGTGDGNSPLHF. CDR3 DNA: TGCGCCAGCAGCTTGGTCGGGACAGGGGACGGAAATTCACCCCTCCACTTT. V and J are TRBV5-1 and TRBJ1-6; the match to TRBD1 covers 10 bases. V was clipped by 0 bases and J by 7 bases; unmatched bases: 7. Germline CDR1 is SGHRS and CDR2 is YFSETQ. The length of the CDR3 is 17 residues.

V usage is TRBV7-3 and J usage is TRBJ2-3, with D maybe TRBD1 (6 bases). V was trimmed by 5 bases and J by 2 bases, leaving 14 bases between them. The CDR3 length is 15 residues. CDR1 and CDR2 from the germline V gene are SGHTA and FQGTGA. DNA of the CDR3: TGTGCCAGCAGCCCGTCAGGACAGTTCACAGATACGCAGTATTTT. As protein: CASSPSGQFTDTQYF.

The chain links TRBV11-2 to TRBJ1-2; D is uncertain. Trimming pared 0 bases from V and 5 bases from J, leaving 1 base between. The CDR3 has 11 residues. The germline gives CDR1 SGHAT, CDR2 FQNNGV. In nucleotides, the CDR3 is TGTGCCAGCAGCTTAGATTATGGCTACACCTTC. It specifies CASSLDYGYTF.

The chain combines TRBV29-1 with TRBJ1-2; D gene unclear. The V gene's germline CDR1 is SQVTM and CDR2 ANQGSEA. This CDR3 has 13 amino acids. The ends were cut back, 0 bases at V and 2 bases at J, with 7 bases in the middle. CDR3 in DNA: TGCAGCGTTGAAGATCTAGAAAACTATGGCTACACCTTC. Translating it yields CSVEDLENYGYTF. Full variable domain (missing parts from reference TRBV29-1 and TRBJ1-2): SAVISQKPSRDICQRGTSLTIQCQVDSQVTMMFWYRQQPGQSLTLIATANQGSEATYESGFVIDKFPISRPNLTFSTLTVSNMSPEDSSIYLCSVEDLENYGYTFGSGTRLTVV.

The chain couples TRBV7-2 to TRBJ1-2; D gene uncertain. The CDR3 sequence is 13 residues long. V lost 0 bases to trimming and J lost 1 base, with 3 bases between them. The germline CDR1 and CDR2 sequences are SGHTA and FQGNSA. As DNA, the CDR3 is TGTGCCAGCAGCTTAGCAATTAACTATGGCTACACCTTC. Encoded protein: CASSLAINYGYTF.

V is TRBV18 and J is TRBJ1-6, with D unclear. There are 15 residues in the CDR3. The V end lost 3 bases, the J end lost 0 bases, and 6 bases lay between the germline ends. The germline V gene encodes CDR1 KGHSH and CDR2 LQKENI. CDR3 sequence reads: CASSPQSSYNSPLHF. CDR3 coding DNA: TGTGCCAGCTCACCCCAGAGCTCCTATAATTCACCCCTCCACTTT.

The V gene is TRBV6-5, the J gene TRBJ1-6; 7 bases fit TRBD1. The CDR3 is made up of 15 amino acids. J gave up 10 bases and V 5 bases, and 11 bases lay outside the gene matches. Germline-derived CDR1 and CDR2 are MNHEY and SVGAGI. The CDR3 sequence is CASSGVWGGGSPLHF. The CDR3 DNA follows: TGTGCCAGCAGTGGCGTTTGGGGAGGGGGCTCACCCCTCCACTTT.

The V and J genes are TRBV4-3 and TRBJ2-7, with D tentatively TRBD2 (6 bases). Germline V gene data show CDR1 as LGHNA and CDR2 as YSLEER. V lost 0 bases and J 7 bases, leaving 19 bases between the germline ends. This CDR3 comprises 16 residues. CDR3 DNA sequence: TGCGCCAGCAGCCAAGATCGCCTCGGGGGTTTAATGGAGCAGTACTTC. This gives the protein CASSQDRLGGLMEQYF.

The V gene is TRBV6-4, the J gene TRBJ2-4; 8 positions agree with TRBD1. J was trimmed by 1 base and V by 6 bases; bases with no gene match: 5. CDR1 MRHNA and CDR2 SNTAGT come from the germline V gene. The CDR3 has 15 amino acids. Written as DNA, the CDR3 is TGTGCCAGCAGCCACAGGGGGGAGGCCAAAAACATTCAGTACTTC. Translating gives CASSHRGEAKNIQYF.

The rearrangement joins TRBV5-4 to TRBJ1-1, with TRBD1 identical over 9 bases. With V trimmed by 3 bases and J by 0 bases, 6 bases remained unmatched. Germline V gene data show CDR1 as SGHNT and CDR2 as YYREEE (reference sequence). The CDR3 has 16 amino acids. The CDR3 loop is CASSSQQGAVNTEAFF. The CDR3 region has the DNA TGTGCCAGCAGCTCACAACAGGGGGCGGTGAACACTGAAGCTTTCTTT.

This clone occurred a few times. The V and J genes are TRBV6-1 and TRBJ1-1; unclear D gene. This CDR3 region has 13 residues. Trimming left V 6 bases short and J 6 bases short, with 14 bases between. The germline gives CDR1 MNHNS, CDR2 SASEGT. CDR3 sequence reads: CASSQQIGSEAFF. In nucleotides, the CDR3 is TGTGCCAGCAGCCAACAGATTGGGTCTGAAGCTTTCTTT.

This sequence joins TRBV7-8 and TRBJ1-5; 7 bases match TRBD1. This CDR3 is built from 16 residues. CDR1 and CDR2 (germline): SGHVS, FQNEAQ. J was trimmed by 1 base and V by 1 base; bases with no gene match: 4. CDR3: CASSLEPRGSNQPQHF. As DNA, the CDR3 is TGTGCCAGCAGCTTAGAACCCAGGGGGAGCAATCAGCCCCAGCATTTT.

This chain uses TRBV9 with TRBJ2-5; 9 positions match TRBD1. Germline V lookup: CDR1 SGDLS, CDR2 YYNGEE. This CDR3 is built from 15 residues. V shed 0 bases and J 4 bases; nucleotides not matched to a gene: 4. Here the CDR3 reads CASSVGTGVGETQYF. DNA for the CDR3: TGTGCCAGCAGCGTAGGGACAGGGGTGGGAGAGACCCAGTACTTC.

This clone was detected only once. The genes are TRBV5-4 and TRBJ1-2; D possibly corresponds to TRBD1 (6 bases). V was cut by 5 bases and J by 3 bases, with 23 bases left in between. Germline loops: CDR1 SGHNT, CDR2 YYREEE (reference sequence). The CDR3 sequence is 17 residues long. CDR3 sequence: CASRSLGGEEVDYGYTF. CDR3 bases: TGTGCCAGCAGGTCCTTAGGGGGGGAGGAAGTAGACTATGGCTACACCTTC.

This sequence joins TRBV11-2 and TRBJ2-1; TRBD1 matches at 9 bases. V lost 3 bases to trimming and J lost 6 bases; unmatched junction nucleotides: 6. The CDR3 loop spans 15 amino acids. Germline V gives CDR1 SGHAT, CDR2 FQNNGV. The CDR3 DNA follows: TGTGCCAGCAGCTTGTACAGGGGGCCCCTCAATGAGCAGTTCTTC. Protein: CASSLYRGPLNEQFF.

The V call is TRBV7-6, the J call TRBJ2-3; TRBD2 matches at 8 bases. Germline V CDR1 and CDR2: SGHVS, FNYEAQ. V was clipped by 5 bases and J by 4 bases; unmatched bases: 14. The CDR3 spans 17 residues. CDR3 region: CASSPQIAGRRSDTQYF. The CDR3 DNA is TGTGCCAGCAGCCCCCAGATAGCGGGGAGGAGGTCAGATACGCAGTATTTT.

This chain's CDR3 is CAWSIGGVGYEQYF. As DNA, the CDR3 is TGTGCCTGGAGTATAGGCGGGGTGGGCTACGAGCAGTACTTC. This chain joins TRBV30 and TRBJ2-7; D perhaps matches TRBD2 (6 bases). The germline V gene encodes CDR1 GTSNPN and CDR2 SVGIG (reference sequence). Trimming cost V 2 bases and J 3 bases, with 14 bases left between them. CDR3 length: 14 amino acids.

The V call is TRBV7-8, the J call TRBJ2-1, with 10 bases aligning to TRBD1. This CDR3 is built from 15 residues. Germline values: CDR1 SGHVS, CDR2 FQNEAQ. With V trimmed by 3 bases and J by 4 bases, 3 bases remained unmatched. In nucleotides, the CDR3 is TGTGCCAGCAGCTTCGGACAGGGGGTGTACAATGAGCAGTTCTTC. Encoded protein: CASSFGQGVYNEQFF.

The V gene is TRBV27, the J gene TRBJ1-1; 7 nucleotides line up with TRBD1. With 8 bases clipped from V and 0 bases from J, the junction kept 9 bases outside the gene matches. Germline V CDR1 and CDR2: MNHEY, SMNVEV (reference sequence). There are 15 residues in the CDR3. CDR3 amino acids: CASPTGRGMNTEAFF. CDR3 DNA: TGTGCCAGCCCGACAGGGCGAGGCATGAACACTGAAGCTTTCTTT.

The chain is built from TRBV19 and TRBJ2-1; D possibly uses TRBD1 or TRBD2 (7 bases each). The CDR3 has 15 amino acids. Trimming took 5 bases from V and 4 from J, leaving 15 bases between them. Germline assignment: CDR1 LNHDA and CDR2 SQIVND (reference sequence). The DNA for the CDR3 is TGTGCCAGTAGTGGGGGGGACAGTCGGTACAATGAGCAGTTCTTC. It yields the protein CASSGGDSRYNEQFF.

The J gene is TRBJ2-7, the V gene TRBV11-2; D ambiguous. Germline CDR1 reads SGHAT; CDR2 reads FQNNGV. The CDR3 consists of 13 residues. Trimming removed 0 bases at V and 6 bases at J, with 9 bases between. The CDR3 sequence: CASSLDYRLEQYF. For the CDR3, the DNA is TGTGCCAGCAGCTTAGATTACCGGCTCGAGCAGTACTTC.

This clone has just a few counts. The chain joins TRBV18 to TRBJ1-2; D ambiguous. V gave up 0 bases and J gave up 4 bases, with 9 bases separating them. The germline V gene has CDR1 KGHSH and CDR2 LQKENI. The CDR3 covers 14 residues. As DNA, the CDR3 is TGTGCCAGCTCACCACCGAGGGATGGCTATGGCTACACCTTC. It specifies CASSPPRDGYGYTF.

V usage is TRBV6-5 and J usage is TRBJ1-1, with D uncertain. V was clipped by 6 bases and J by 3 bases, with 14 bases between them. Germline lookup yields CDR1 MNHEY and CDR2 SVGAGI. CDR3 length: 14 residues. CDR3 residues: CASRGRARDTEAFF. In nucleotides, the CDR3 is TGTGCCAGCAGGGGGAGGGCGAGGGACACTGAAGCTTTCTTT.

The chain couples TRBV19 to TRBJ1-2; 8 nucleotides agree with TRBD1. The CDR3 is made up of 13 amino acids. Germline V gene sequence: CDR1 LNHDA, CDR2 SQIVND (reference sequence). The trim removed 3 bases at V and 8 bases at J, leaving 5 bases unmatched. CDR3 in amino acids: CASSMQGARGYTF. For the CDR3, the DNA is TGTGCCAGTAGTATGCAGGGGGCGCGCGGCTACACCTTC.

The chain is built from TRBV19 and TRBJ1-4, with D possibly being TRBD1 (6 bases). This CDR3 contains 16 residues. V was clipped by 8 bases and J by 3 bases, with 19 bases between them. Per germline, CDR1 LNHDA and CDR2 SQIVND (reference sequence). The CDR3 sequence is CASGKTGRKANEKLFF. As DNA, the CDR3 is TGTGCCAGTGGGAAGACAGGTCGAAAAGCTAATGAAAAACTGTTTTTT.

The rearrangement uses TRBV18 and TRBJ1-4, with D maybe TRBD1 (6 bases). Germline CDR1 KGHSH, CDR2 LQKENI. V lost 4 bases and J lost 0, with 12 bases in between. The length of the CDR3 is 16 residues. The CDR3 sequence is CASSQGTIATNEKLFF. CDR3 coding DNA: TGTGCCAGCTCACAGGGGACAATAGCAACTAATGAAAAACTGTTTTTT.

Concerning this clone itself: A much larger clone lies a single base off, so this may be a read error. Additional DNA sequences in this sample encode the identical CDR3. This chain uses TRBV30 with TRBJ1-1; D might be TRBD1 (5 bases). Per the germline V gene, CDR1 is GTSNPN and CDR2 is SVGIG (reference sequence). The germline V and J ends were trimmed by 1 base and 3 bases, with 9 bases remaining between them. This CDR3 has 13 amino acids. The CDR3 is CAWSEQEDTEAFF. CDR3 sequence (DNA): TGTGCCTGGAGTGAACAGGAAGACACTGAAGCTTTCTTT. Variable domain in full (rest from reference TRBV30 and TRBJ1-1): SQTIHQWPATLVQPVGSPLSLECTVEGTSNPNLYWYRQAAGRGLQLLFYSVGIGQISSEVPQNLSASRPQDRQFILSSKKLLLSDSGFYLCAWSEQEDTEAFFGQGTRLTVV.

The chain has TRBV5-1 and TRBJ2-5; no firm D call. Per germline, CDR1 SGHRS and CDR2 YFSETQ. The CDR3 runs to 14 residues. Deletions cut 4 bases from V and 7 bases from J, with 17 bases between. The CDR3 coding sequence is TGCGCCAGCAGCCAGTACACCCCCCAGTCGACCCAGTACTTC. This gives the protein CASSQYTPQSTQYF.